The 2 T cell receptor beta chains below all came from one sample that was sequenced in a study of tumor and adjacent non-tumor tissue in lung cancer. A modified ARM-PCR protocol with three rounds of nested PCR amplified TCRbeta. A single record per CDR3 protein comes from TCRdb applying MiXCR to the multiplex PCR reads. The repertoire holds fewer than 130,000 distinct CDR3 sequences, with 75% to 90% as singletons. RNA was extracted from bulk tissue without any cell sorting. The sequenced material came from lung tumor tissue. These receptors were obtained from a man between 65 and 80 years old with non-small cell lung cancer.

This clonotype was seen only a few times. The germline gene is not matched at one end of the junction; a read error may be the cause. The chain has TRBV4-1 and TRBJ2-1; 7 bases line up with TRBD2. Germline-derived CDR1 and CDR2 are MGHRA and YSYEKL. This CDR3 is built from 15 residues. Here the CDR3 reads CASSHGGFFGNKQFF. The CDR3 region has the DNA TGTGCCAGCAGCCACGGGGGGTTTTTTGGTAATAAGCAGTTCTTC.

A note on this clonotype: Relative to the germline gene, one junction end is altered; a read error may explain this. The genes are TRBV29-1 and TRBJ2-6, with TRBD1 matching 9 bases. Germline V gene data show CDR1 as SQVTM and CDR2 as ANQGSEA. This CDR3 is 18 amino acids long. CDR3 nucleotide sequence: TGTAGCGTTTCCGACCGGGACAGGGTTTCCTCTGGGACCAACCTCCTGACTTTC. Its translation is CSVSDRDRVSSGTNLLTF.